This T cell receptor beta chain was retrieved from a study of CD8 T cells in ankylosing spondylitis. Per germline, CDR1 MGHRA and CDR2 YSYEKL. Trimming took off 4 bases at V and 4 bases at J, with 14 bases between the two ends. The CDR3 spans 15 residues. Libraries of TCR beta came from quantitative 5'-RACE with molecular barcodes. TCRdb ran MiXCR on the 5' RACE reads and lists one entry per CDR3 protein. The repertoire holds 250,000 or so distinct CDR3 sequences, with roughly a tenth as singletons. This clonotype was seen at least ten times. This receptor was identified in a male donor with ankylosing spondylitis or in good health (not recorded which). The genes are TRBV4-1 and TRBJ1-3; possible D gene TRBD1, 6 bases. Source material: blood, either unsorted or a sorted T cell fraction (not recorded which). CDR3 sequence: CASSPIQTGGNTIYF. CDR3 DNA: TGCGCCAGCAGCCCCATCCAGACAGGCGGAAACACCATATATTTT.